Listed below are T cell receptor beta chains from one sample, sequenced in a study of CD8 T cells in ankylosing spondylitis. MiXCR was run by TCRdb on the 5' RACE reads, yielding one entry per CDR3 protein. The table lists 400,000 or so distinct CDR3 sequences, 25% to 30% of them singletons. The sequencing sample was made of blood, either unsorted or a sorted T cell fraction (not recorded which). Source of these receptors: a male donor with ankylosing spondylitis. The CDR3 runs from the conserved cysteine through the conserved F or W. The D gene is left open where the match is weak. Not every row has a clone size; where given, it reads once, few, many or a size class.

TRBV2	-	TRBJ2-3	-	TGTGCCAGCACTCAGGGGACCGGGAATACGCAGTATTTT	CASTQGTGNTQYF
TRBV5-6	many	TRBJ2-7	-	TGTGCCAGCAGCTTGGTACAGAGCTACGAGCAGTACTTC	CASSLVQSYEQYF
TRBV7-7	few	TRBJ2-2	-	TGTGCCAGCAGCTCCCGAGGAGGGGGCAACACCGGGGAGCTGTTTTTT	CASSSRGGGNTGELFF
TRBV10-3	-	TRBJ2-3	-	TGTGCCATCAGTCCCGGACTGGGAGGAACAGATACGCAGTATTTT	CAISPGLGGTDTQYF
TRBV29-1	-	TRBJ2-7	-	TGCAGCGTACAGACAAGATACTACGAGCAGTACTTC	CSVQTRYYEQYF
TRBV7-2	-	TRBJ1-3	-	TGTGCCAGCAGCTTTCTGGGACTTGGAGGAAACACCATATATTTT	CASSFLGLGGNTIYF
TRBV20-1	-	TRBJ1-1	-	TGCAGTGCCAAGCTCGGGGGGCAGTGGAACACTGAAGCTTTCTTT	CSAKLGGQWNTEAFF
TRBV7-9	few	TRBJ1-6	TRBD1	TGTGCCAGCAGTCCAGGACAGGGCCCTTCACCCCTCCACTTT	CASSPGQGPSPLHF
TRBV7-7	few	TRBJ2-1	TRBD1	TGTGCCAGCAGCCCCCGTAGACAGGGCGAGCAGTTCTTC	CASSPRRQGEQFF
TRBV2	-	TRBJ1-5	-	TGTGCCAGCAGGGTTGGCGGGATCGGTCAGCCCCAGCATTTT	CASRVGGIGQPQHF
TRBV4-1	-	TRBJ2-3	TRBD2	TGCGCCAGCAGCCAAGATCCTATGACTAGCGGGAGACTTAGCACAGATACGCAGTATTTT	CASSQDPMTSGRLSTDTQYF